A single sample is the source of the 32 T cell receptor beta chains below, sequenced in a study of blood T cells in healthy people across ages. Alongside a J-beta primer mix, a sample-barcoded 5' primer served in a second PCR lasting about 7 to 11 cycles. TCRdb reprocessed the 5' RACE reads via MiXCR and lists one record per CDR3 protein. The table has fewer than 1,200,000 distinct CDR3 sequences, approximately 25% seen once. This sample also appeared in a second study, on T cells of mothers and their children.

The sample was blood. These receptors originate from a girl aged 2-9 years in good health.

This clonotype was seen a few times. The gene calls are TRBV6-1 and TRBJ2-7; weak D call: TRBD1 (6 bases). The CDR3 contains 16 residues. V shed 5 bases and J shed 9 bases, with 26 bases lying between them. From germline, CDR1 is MNHNS and CDR2 SASEGT. CDR3 sequence: CASSPISTGGGLVQYF. The CDR3 DNA follows: TGTGCCAGCAGTCCTATTTCGACAGGTGGAGGCCTCGTGCAGTACTTC.

The rearrangement links TRBV20-1 to TRBJ1-4; D may be TRBD1 (5 bases). V was clipped by 0 bases and J by 8 bases, with 16 bases between them. CDR1 is DFQATT and CDR2 is SNEGSKA in the germline V gene (reference sequence). The length of the CDR3 is 15 residues. The CDR3 DNA follows: TGCAGTGCTAGAGATCTCCGGCAGGGAAGGGAAAAACTGTTTTTT. Translation: CSARDLRQGREKLFF.

This clonotype was seen a few times. The V and J genes are TRBV3-1 and TRBJ1-1; D remains ambiguous. This CDR3 region has 16 residues. Trimming pared 5 bases from V and 0 bases from J, leaving 16 bases between. Germline CDR1 reads LGHDT; CDR2 reads YNNKEL (reference sequence). In DNA form, the CDR3 reads TGTGCCAGCAGCTACTCCAAGGGTCCGCTGAACACTGAAGCTTTCTTT. This translates into CASSYSKGPLNTEAFF.

In this sample, this clonotype turned up a few times. The CDR3 region is CASSAGRENIQYF. In nucleotides, the CDR3 is TGTGCCAGCAGTGCTGGACGGGAAAACATTCAGTACTTC. This chain connects TRBV6-1 to TRBJ2-4; no clear D. The germline CDR1 and CDR2 sequences are MNHNS and SASEGT. The CDR3 sequence is 13 residues long. Trimming removed 4 bases at V and 5 bases at J, with 9 bases between.

This clonotype was detected only once. This chain joins TRBV20-1 and TRBJ2-1; 7 nucleotides agree with TRBD2. Germline CDR1 is DFQATT and CDR2 is SNEGSKA (reference sequence). V lost 3 bases to trimming and J lost 0 bases; unmatched junction nucleotides: 2. CDR3 length equals 14 residues. The CDR3 is CSASRGGSYNEQFF. CDR3 nucleotide sequence: TGCAGTGCTAGTCGCGGGGGCTCCTACAATGAGCAGTTCTTC.

There are a few counts of this clonotype. The chain carries TRBV13 and TRBJ2-6; a weak D match, TRBD1 (5 bases). Trimming stripped 3 bases from V and 0 bases from J, with 9 bases between. The V gene's germline CDR1 is PRHDT and CDR2 FYEKMQ (reference sequence). This CDR3 has 16 residues. The CDR3 region is CASSLGRLSGANVLTF. CDR3 DNA sequence: TGTGCCAGCAGCTTGGGGCGGCTCTCTGGGGCCAACGTCCTGACTTTC.

This clonotype was counted between two and nine times. V and J are TRBV5-6 and TRBJ2-2; a weak D match, TRBD2 (6 bases). The CDR3 loop spans 15 amino acids. Germline V gene data show CDR1 as SGHDT and CDR2 as YYEEEE. The V end lost 0 bases, the J end lost 6 bases, and 12 bases lay between the germline ends. CDR3 loop: CASSLDGGPAGELFF. The CDR3, as DNA: TGTGCCAGCAGCTTGGACGGGGGACCGGCCGGGGAGCTGTTTTTT.

V usage is TRBV28 and J usage is TRBJ1-2, with 9 bases aligning to TRBD1. Germline CDR1 MDHEN, CDR2 SYDVKM. V dropped 6 bases and J dropped 5; count of bases not matched to a gene: 4. The CDR3 runs to 13 residues. CDR3 nucleotide sequence: TGTGCCAGCAGGACGGGACAGGGATATGGCTACACCTTC. Protein sequence: CASRTGQGYGYTF.

The gene calls are TRBV12-5 and TRBJ2-1; weak D call: TRBD1 (6 bases). Germline V gene lookup returns CDR1 LGHNT and CDR2 FRNRAP. Trimming took 1 base from V and 0 from J, leaving 7 bases between them. The CDR3 has 15 amino acids. As DNA, the CDR3 is TGTGCTAGTGGTTTGGGGACAGACTCCTACAATGAGCAGTTCTTC. Its protein product is CASGLGTDSYNEQFF. Full variable domain (remainder filled in from reference TRBV12-5 and TRBJ2-1): DARVTQTPRHKVTEMGQEVTMRCQPILGHNTVFWYRQTMMQGLELLAYFRNRAPLDDSGMPKDRFSAEMPDATLATLKIQPSEPRDSAVYFCASGLGTDSYNEQFFGPGTRLTVL.

This clonotype was seen a handful of times. The gene calls are TRBV5-1 and TRBJ1-1; no definite D call. Germline V gene data show CDR1 as SGHRS and CDR2 as YFSETQ. V was trimmed by 4 bases and J by 5 bases, leaving 12 bases between them. The CDR3 is made up of 13 amino acids. The CDR3 region is CASSLFLGTEAFF. DNA of the CDR3: TGCGCCAGCAGCCTATTCCTGGGGACTGAAGCTTTCTTT.

V usage is TRBV29-1 and J usage is TRBJ2-7; TRBD1 is a possible D gene (6 bases). The V end was cut by 2 bases, the J end by 3 bases, with 11 bases between. The CDR3 length is 13 residues. Germline assignment: CDR1 SQVTM and CDR2 ANQGSEA. In DNA form, the CDR3 reads TGCAGCGTTGAATATATAGGGGGCTACGAGCAGTACTTC. Translating it yields CSVEYIGGYEQYF.

This clonotype was counted a few times. The genes are TRBV11-2 and TRBJ1-1, with D perhaps TRBD1 (6 bases). Germline-derived CDR1 and CDR2 are SGHAT and FQNNGV. The CDR3 sequence is 14 residues long. Trimming removed 5 bases from V and 4 bases from J, with 14 bases in between. The CDR3 DNA reads TGTGCCAGCAGCCCTCACAGGGAAGTCACTGAAGCTTTCTTT. It codes for CASSPHREVTEAFF.

The chain recombines TRBV24-1 with TRBJ2-5, with 7 bases that match TRBD2. The assigned J gene may be wrong: the sequence end matches TRBJ2-1 better. CDR3 length: 14 amino acids. CDR1 is KGHDR, CDR2 SFDVKD, per germline. This chain's CDR3 is CATSAGGRGYEQFF. The CDR3 nucleotides read TGTGCCACCAGTGCGGGGGGTCGTGGATATGAGCAGTTCTTC.

The chain carries TRBV12-3 or TRBV12-4 and TRBJ1-1; D remains ambiguous. V dropped 4 bases and J dropped 6 bases, with 12 bases sitting between them. This CDR3 comprises 13 residues. The DNA of the CDR3 is TGTGCCAGCAGTTCAGTGCAAAACCCTGAAGCTTTCTTT. Translation gives CASSSVQNPEAFF.

This clonotype has a handful of counts. The V gene is TRBV12-3 or TRBV12-4, the J gene TRBJ1-2; the D is unclear. The V and J ends lost 6 bases and 3 bases respectively, with 20 bases between them. CDR3 length: 16 amino acids. In nucleotides, the CDR3 is TGTGCCAGCAGCCTACCTCGAAACCTGGAGGACTATGGCTACACCTTC. It encodes CASSLPRNLEDYGYTF.

The V call is TRBV7-2, the J call TRBJ1-2, with D tentatively TRBD1 (6 bases). Trimming removed 5 bases from V and 7 bases from J, with 17 bases in between. Germline V gene sequence: CDR1 SGHTA, CDR2 FQGNSA. This CDR3 has 14 amino acids. The CDR3 coding sequence is TGTGCCAGCAGCGGAACATCAGGGGAATCTGGCTACACCTTC. It is translated as CASSGTSGESGYTF.

The CDR3 nucleotides are TGCAGCGTTGAAGGATTTCTGGGGGGGCCGGATACTGAAGCTTTCTTT. Protein: CSVEGFLGGPDTEAFF. V and J are TRBV29-1 and TRBJ1-1; weak D call: TRBD1 (6 bases). Germline values: CDR1 SQVTM, CDR2 ANQGSEA. This CDR3 spans 16 amino acids. Trimming cost V 1 base and J 5 bases, with 20 bases left between them.

There are a few counts of this clonotype. This chain uses TRBV25-1 with TRBJ2-7; 7 nucleotides align to TRBD1. Germline CDR1 is MGHDK and CDR2 is SYGVNS. The CDR3 has 12 residues. With 7 bases clipped from V and 7 bases from J, the junction kept 7 bases outside the gene matches. CDR3: CASNQGVGEQYF. CDR3 coding DNA: TGTGCCAGCAATCAGGGGGTCGGGGAGCAGTACTTC.

Many counts were recorded for this clonotype. The chain couples TRBV29-1 to TRBJ2-3, with TRBD2 matching over 7 bases. Looked up from germline, CDR1 is SQVTM and CDR2 is ANQGSEA. The CDR3 runs to 12 residues. The J segment lost 3 bases and the V segment lost 3 bases, leaving 0 bases of the junction unmatched. The CDR3: CSVERGTDTQYF. CDR3 DNA sequence: TGCAGCGTTGAGCGGGGGACAGATACGCAGTATTTT.

The chain links TRBV29-1 to TRBJ1-1; possibly TRBD1 for D (6 bases). V was cut by 4 bases and J by 3 bases, with 18 bases left in between. Per the germline V gene, CDR1 is SQVTM and CDR2 is ANQGSEA. This CDR3 is built from 15 residues. The CDR3 loop is CSVVLGDTRDTEAFF. CDR3 nucleotides: TGCAGCGTTGTATTGGGGGACACCAGGGACACTGAAGCTTTCTTT.

The chain is built from TRBV3-1 and TRBJ1-1; D not certain. V lost 0 bases to trimming and J lost 0 bases, with 17 bases between them. The CDR3 is made up of 18 amino acids. From germline, CDR1 is LGHDT and CDR2 YNNKEL (reference sequence). CDR3 coding DNA: TGTGCCAGCAGCCAAGACAGAAGAGGAAGGCTTATGAACACTGAAGCTTTCTTT. Translating gives CASSQDRRGRLMNTEAFF.

This chain links TRBV4-2 with TRBJ2-5, with D possibly matching TRBD1 (5 bases). Between the trimmed V and J ends, which lost 1 base and 4 bases, there was a span of 13 bases. The CDR3 is 15 amino acids. Per germline, CDR1 LGHNA and CDR2 YNFKEQ. As DNA, the CDR3 is TGTGCCAGCAGCCAAGTAAAGGGGTTAAGAGAGACCCAGTACTTC. Residues: CASSQVKGLRETQYF.

V usage is TRBV4-3 and J usage is TRBJ2-5, with D hard to call. The CDR3 is 16 amino acids. V lost 2 bases, J lost 3 bases, and 16 bases lay in between. Germline values: CDR1 LGHNA, CDR2 YSLEER. This chain's CDR3 is CASSQSARWNEETQYF. In nucleotides, the CDR3 is TGCGCCAGCAGCCAATCGGCCCGTTGGAATGAAGAGACCCAGTACTTC.

The rearrangement uses TRBV7-3 and TRBJ1-4; TRBD1 might be the D (5 bases). Germline assignment: CDR1 SGHTA and CDR2 FQGTGA. The CDR3 is made up of 15 amino acids. Trimming took off 2 bases at V and 4 bases at J, with 11 bases between the two ends. CDR3 DNA: TGTGCCAGCAGCTTACCCGACAGTTATAATGAAAAACTGTTTTTT. It encodes CASSLPDSYNEKLFF. Full variable domain (rest looked up from reference TRBV7-3 and TRBJ1-4): GAGVSQTPSNKVTEKGKYVELRCDPISGHTALYWYRQSLGQGPEFLIYFQGTGAADDSGLPNDRFFAVRPEGSVSTLKIQRTERGDSAVYLCASSLPDSYNEKLFFGSGTQLSVL.

The chain joins TRBV5-1 to TRBJ1-2, with no clear D. CDR3 length equals 14 residues. Per the germline V gene, CDR1 is SGHRS and CDR2 is YFSETQ. V was cut by 4 bases and J by 3 bases, with 13 bases left in between. The CDR3 sequence: CASSPEKPYYGYTF. DNA of the CDR3: TGCGCCAGCAGCCCGGAAAAACCCTACTATGGCTACACCTTC.

The chain recombines TRBV25-1 with TRBJ1-4, with D tentatively TRBD1 (6 bases). The CDR3 runs 13 residues. Germline CDR1 and CDR2: MGHDK and SYGVNS. Deletions cut 6 bases from V and 8 bases from J, with 13 bases between. CDR3 nucleotide sequence: TGTGCCAGCAGCAGGGGCTTTGCGGAAAAACTGTTTTTT. This encodes CASSRGFAEKLFF.

V gene TRBV13 combines with J gene TRBJ1-2; 11 nucleotides align to TRBD1. The CDR3 has 14 residues. Germline-derived CDR1 and CDR2 are PRHDT and FYEKMQ (reference sequence). Trimming at V came to 4 bases and at J to 4 bases, leaving 2 bases not matched to a gene. The CDR3 nucleotides are TGTGCCAGCAGCTGGACAGGGGGCGGCTATGGCTACACCTTC. It specifies CASSWTGGGYGYTF.

The chain links TRBV20-1 to TRBJ2-1; D possibly uses TRBD1 or TRBD2 (5 bases each). Germline V lookup: CDR1 DFQATT, CDR2 SNEGSKA (reference sequence). The CDR3 has 12 residues. Trimming took 6 bases from V and 3 from J, leaving 9 bases between them. Written as DNA, the CDR3 is TGCAGTGCCCTGGGGGACTACAATGAGCAGTTCTTC. It specifies CSALGDYNEQFF.

With respect to this clonotype: A single base separates this from a much larger clone, so it may be a read error. This chain uses TRBV29-1 with TRBJ1-2; D gene ambiguous. This CDR3 is built from 11 residues. V lost 4 bases and J 1 base, leaving 4 bases between the germline ends. Per germline, CDR1 SQVTM and CDR2 ANQGSEA. The CDR3 region has the DNA TGCAGCGTTGGACGTAACTATGGCTACACCTTC. As protein: CSVGRNYGYTF.

This clonotype was detected a few times. This chain links TRBV3-1 with TRBJ2-7, with D tentatively TRBD1 or TRBD2 (5 bases each). Trimming took off 2 bases at V and 3 bases at J, with 17 bases between the two ends. Per germline, CDR1 LGHDT and CDR2 YNNKEL (reference sequence). The CDR3 has 16 residues. CDR3 nucleotides: TGTGCCAGCAGCCAAAAATTCCGGGACCCGAACTACGAGCAGTACTTC. As protein: CASSQKFRDPNYEQYF.

V usage is TRBV4-1 and J usage is TRBJ1-4; 8 nucleotides line up with TRBD1. V was clipped by 2 bases and J by 8 bases; unmatched bases: 7. Looked up from germline, CDR1 is MGHRA and CDR2 is YSYEKL. The CDR3 runs to 15 residues. The CDR3, as DNA: TGCGCCAGCAGCCAACACTGGACAGGGCGGGAAAAACTGTTTTTT. This sequence encodes CASSQHWTGREKLFF.

This clonotype was detected once. In nucleotides, the CDR3 is TGTGCCAGCAGTCCCCAGGGATCGAACGGCGGGGAGCTGTTTTTT. This encodes CASSPQGSNGGELFF. V and J are TRBV2 and TRBJ2-2; tentatively, D is TRBD1 (5 bases). This CDR3 comprises 15 residues. Trimming pared 5 bases from V and 7 bases from J, leaving 17 bases between. Germline V lookup: CDR1 SNHLY, CDR2 FYNNEI.